The T cell receptor (beta chain) described here comes from a study of shared clonotypes between healthy human individuals. Sequenced by immunoSEQ multiplex PCR; TCRdb stores in-frame clones only, minus some. The data hold under 1,100,000 clones, with 70% to 80% observed a single time. Study results and caveats: Exclusively blood specimens were collected; tissue repertoires likely differ. Clonotype sharing levels among donors were expected to vary with sequencing depth. When naive CD4 clonotypes were compared across a few donors, about 5% were shared.

This clone has only one observation. Its antigen remains unidentified. In germline, CDR1 is KGHSH, CDR2 LQKENI. The V and J ends lost 5 bases and 3 bases respectively, with 10 bases between them. CDR3 length equals 14 residues. The clonotype comes from a man aged 18-30 years in good health. Some clones in this sample may be carry-over from other donors' samples. The V gene is TRBV18, the J gene TRBJ1-4; D gene unclear. The sample comprised memory CD4+ T cells from PBMCs. Subset here: CD45RA-negative fraction. The CDR3 is CASSIGVSNEKLFF. The CDR3 bases are TGTGCCAGCTCAATCGGGGTATCTAATGAAAAACTGTTTTTT.